The 26 T cell receptor beta chains below were found in one sample sequenced in a study of T cells in Graves' hyperthyroidism and ophthalmopathy. TCR beta CDR3 region amplification was performed from RNA transcripts. When the TCR CDR3 underwent first-round RT-PCR, the HTBI primer set was used. TCRdb used MiXCR to reprocess the multiplex PCR reads, holding one entry per CDR3 protein. Seen here are about 500,000 distinct CDR3 sequences, roughly a sixth observed once, and the top ten hold approximately 30%. Sequencing was performed on blood. The receptors derive from a woman aged 25 to 39 with Graves' ophthalmopathy.

A few counts support this clonotype. The chain carries TRBV6-2 or TRBV6-3 and TRBJ1-5; 9 positions match TRBD1. After removal of 2 bases from V and 3 bases from J, the junction contained 5 bases not matched to a gene. The CDR3 totals 16 residues. Germline V gives CDR1 MNHEY, CDR2 SVGEGT. The chain's CDR3 is CASSYGGQGFNQPQHF. The CDR3, as DNA: TGTGCCAGCAGTTACGGAGGACAGGGGTTCAATCAGCCCCAGCATTTT.

The rearrangement joins TRBV11-2 to TRBJ2-5, with D possibly TRBD2 on 5 matching bases. The CDR3 is 15 residues long. V shed 0 bases and J shed 6 bases, with 14 bases lying between them. The germline V gene has CDR1 SGHAT and CDR2 FQNNGV. The CDR3 sequence: CASSLEWASTQTQYF. The CDR3 DNA sequence: TGTGCCAGCAGCTTAGAGTGGGCTAGCACGCAGACCCAGTACTTC.

The chain couples TRBV9 to TRBJ1-6, with 9 nucleotides matching TRBD1. Germline V gene data show CDR1 as SGDLS and CDR2 as YYNGEE. The CDR3 consists of 15 residues. The V and J ends lost 3 bases and 9 bases, in that order; junction bases with no gene match: 7. The CDR3 loop is CASSGTGGSSSPLHF. Here the CDR3 DNA reads TGTGCCAGCAGCGGAACAGGGGGCTCAAGTTCACCCCTCCACTTT.

This clonotype appeared many times. The V gene is TRBV27, the J gene TRBJ1-5; no firm D call. The CDR3 sequence is 14 residues long. Trimming stripped 2 bases from V and 1 base from J, with 6 bases between. Germline values: CDR1 MNHEY, CDR2 SMNVEV (reference sequence). CDR3 in DNA: TGTGCCAGCAGTTTAGCGGGAAGCAATCAGCCCCAGCATTTT. Translating gives CASSLAGSNQPQHF.

This clonotype was detected many times. The V gene is TRBV7-2, the J gene TRBJ2-1; 10 positions match TRBD2. Per germline, CDR1 SGHTA and CDR2 FQGNSA. Trimming at V came to 1 base and at J to 2 bases, leaving 2 bases not matched to a gene. This CDR3 comprises 16 residues. The CDR3 bases are TGTGCCAGCAGCTTAGTGCTAGCGGGAGCCTACAATGAGCAGTTCTTC. It yields the protein CASSLVLAGAYNEQFF.

This clonotype was picked up a small number of times. The V and J genes are TRBV20-1 and TRBJ2-1; 7 bases match TRBD1. The germline CDR1 and CDR2 sequences are DFQATT and SNEGSKA (reference sequence). V trimming: 1 base; J trimming: 6 bases; junction bases outside the gene matches: 12. This CDR3 comprises 16 residues. The CDR3 region has the DNA TGCAGTGCTAGAGTCGCGGGTAGGGGGCTACGCAATGAGCAGTTCTTC. It is translated as CSARVAGRGLRNEQFF.

There are a few counts of this clonotype. The chain uses TRBV24-1 and TRBJ2-1; 10 nucleotides match TRBD1. V was pared by 6 bases and J by 9 bases, with 10 bases of the junction left unmatched. CDR3 size: 15 residues. CDR1 is KGHDR and CDR2 is SFDVKD in the germline V gene. For the CDR3, the DNA is TGTGCCACCAGTCCGTCGGACAGGGGGGGCATTGAGCAGTTCTTC. This sequence encodes CATSPSDRGGIEQFF.

There are many counts of this clonotype. The genes are TRBV2 and TRBJ2-5; possible D gene TRBD1, 6 bases. The germline V gene encodes CDR1 SNHLY and CDR2 FYNNEI. The ends were cut back, 7 bases at V and 5 bases at J, with 14 bases in the middle. This CDR3 is built from 13 residues. CDR3 nucleotides: TGTGCCAGCATGGACAGTGAGGGGGAGACCCAGTACTTC. It translates to CASMDSEGETQYF. The full variable domain, completed using reference TRBV2 and TRBJ2-5, is EPEVTQTPSHQVTQMGQEVILRCVPISNHLYFYWYRQILGQKVEFLVSFYNNEISEKSEIFDDQFSVERPDGSNFTLKIRSTKLEDSAMYFCASMDSEGETQYFGPGTRLLVL.

This clonotype was seen repeatedly, ten times or more. The J gene is TRBJ2-5, the V gene TRBV7-9; the D is unclear. Germline CDR1 is SEHNR and CDR2 is FQNEAQ (reference sequence). The V end lost 1 base, the J end lost 2 bases, and 11 bases lay between the germline ends. This CDR3 is built from 15 residues. The CDR3 DNA reads as TGTGCCAGCAGCTTAGAGGGCACGATACAAGAGACCCAGTACTTC. This translates into CASSLEGTIQETQYF.

Many counts were recorded for this clonotype. This rearrangement joins TRBV20-1 to TRBJ2-3, with D uncertain. CDR1 and CDR2 (germline): DFQATT, SNEGSKA (reference sequence). V lost 3 bases and J lost 2, with 6 bases in between. This CDR3 has 12 amino acids. The CDR3 is CSASDDTDTQYF. In nucleotides, the CDR3 is TGCAGTGCTAGTGACGACACAGATACGCAGTATTTT.

This clonotype was counted ten times or more. The chain carries TRBV6-2 or TRBV6-3 and TRBJ2-7; TRBD1 or TRBD2 may be the D gene (5 bases each). The CDR3 contains 18 residues. Deletions cut 0 bases from V and 2 bases from J, with 20 bases between. Germline V CDR1 and CDR2: MNHEY, SVGEGT. The CDR3 DNA reads TGTGCCAGCAGTTACTCGATAGGAGTGGGACCGGTCGCCTACGAGCAGTACTTC. It translates to CASSYSIGVGPVAYEQYF.

The rearrangement joins TRBV20-1 to TRBJ1-5; possibly TRBD1 for D (6 bases). This CDR3 comprises 13 residues. In germline, CDR1 is DFQATT, CDR2 SNEGSKA (reference sequence). The V and J ends lost 8 bases and 4 bases respectively, with 15 bases between them. CDR3 amino acids: CSTQEGGNQPQHF. The DNA of the CDR3 is TGCAGTACTCAAGAAGGGGGAAATCAGCCCCAGCATTTT.

This clonotype was counted only a few times. This chain uses TRBV4-2 with TRBJ2-3, with 7 positions matching TRBD2. CDR3 length: 14 amino acids. Germline V gene data show CDR1 as LGHNA and CDR2 as YNFKEQ. Unmatched junction bases numbered 6, after V lost 4 bases and J lost 5 bases. Here the CDR3 DNA reads TGTGCCAGCAGCCGGGAGGGCCAGAAAGATACGCAGTATTTT. Its translation is CASSREGQKDTQYF.

The chain is built from TRBV30 and TRBJ2-1; D not certain. Germline V gene lookup returns CDR1 GTSNPN and CDR2 SVGIG (reference sequence). This CDR3 is 14 amino acids long. Trimming took 1 base from V and 0 from J, leaving 7 bases between them. The DNA of the CDR3 is TGTGCCTGGAGTGGCCAAAGCTCCTACAATGAGCAGTTCTTC. Translation: CAWSGQSSYNEQFF. Combining the CDR3 with reference TRBV30 and TRBJ2-1 gives the whole variable domain SQTIHQWPATLVQPVGSPLSLECTVEGTSNPNLYWYRQAAGRGLQLLFYSVGIGQISSEVPQNLSASRPQDRQFILSSKKLLLSDSGFYLCAWSGQSSYNEQFFGPGTRLTVL.

This clonotype was counted many times. The chain has TRBV5-5 and TRBJ1-2; 7 bases align to TRBD1. The V segment lost 0 bases and the J segment 7 bases; nucleotides outside the gene matches: 3. CDR3 size: 13 residues. Germline V CDR1 and CDR2: SGHKS, YYEKEE (reference sequence). CDR3 in amino acids: CASSLGGGTGYTF. DNA of the CDR3: TGTGCCAGCAGCTTGGGAGGGGGCACTGGCTACACCTTC.

The gene calls are TRBV15 and TRBJ2-1; 8 bases line up with TRBD2. Germline V lookup: CDR1 LNHNV, CDR2 YYDKDF (reference sequence). This CDR3 region has 15 residues. J was trimmed by 2 bases and V by 0 bases; bases with no gene match: 0. The CDR3 spells CATSRELAAYNEQFF. The CDR3 bases are TGTGCCACCAGCAGAGAACTAGCGGCCTACAATGAGCAGTTCTTC.

This clonotype was observed at least ten times. The chain joins TRBV28 to TRBJ2-7, with 9 bases that match TRBD1. J lost 5 bases, V lost 6 bases, and 2 bases had no gene match. Germline V gene sequence: CDR1 MDHEN, CDR2 SYDVKM. This CDR3 has 12 amino acids. CDR3 in DNA: TGTGCCAGCAGCGACAGGGGGGACGAGCAGTACTTC. Residues: CASSDRGDEQYF.

The chain has TRBV20-1 and TRBJ2-7; D call uncertain. The V gene lost 0 bases and the J gene lost 2 bases, with 17 bases spanning the gap. CDR3 length: 16 residues. CDR1 and CDR2 from the germline V gene are DFQATT and SNEGSKA (reference sequence). The CDR3 protein is CSARERGAPPTYEQYF. The CDR3 DNA reads TGCAGTGCTAGAGAGCGAGGAGCTCCCCCAACCTACGAGCAGTACTTC.

This chain links TRBV6-4 with TRBJ2-3; the match to TRBD2 covers 7 bases. Germline CDR1 reads MRHNA; CDR2 reads SNTAGT. This CDR3 is 15 amino acids long. The J segment lost 2 bases and the V segment lost 4 bases, leaving 6 bases of the junction unmatched. The CDR3 spells CASSAGLESTDTQYF. CDR3 DNA: TGTGCCAGCAGTGCCGGACTAGAATCCACAGATACGCAGTATTTT.

This clonotype was recorded a few times. J is TRBJ1-2 and V is TRBV20-1; D remains unclear. CDR1 DFQATT and CDR2 SNEGSKA come from the germline V gene (reference sequence). CDR3 length: 13 residues. Between the trimmed V and J ends, which lost 4 bases and 4 bases, there was a span of 13 bases. DNA of the CDR3: TGCAGTGCTACCCCTCATATGCGCTATGGCTACACCTTC. Translating gives CSATPHMRYGYTF.

This clonotype has only a few counts. This chain links TRBV12-3 or TRBV12-4 with TRBJ2-1; TRBD2 might be the D (6 bases). V gave up 3 bases and J gave up 8 bases, with 23 bases separating them. The CDR3 runs to 17 residues. For the CDR3, the DNA is TGTGCCAGCAGTTTCAGTTTTTTGGCGGGGAGAGTGGATGAGCAGTTCTTC. Translating gives CASSFSFLAGRVDEQFF.

Only a few counts were recorded for this clonotype. The V call is TRBV27, the J call TRBJ1-2; TRBD1 aligns across 7 bases. The trim removed 2 bases at V and 8 bases at J, leaving 14 bases unmatched. The CDR3 totals 16 residues. Germline V gives CDR1 MNHEY, CDR2 SMNVEV (reference sequence). The DNA for the CDR3 is TGTGCCAGCAGTTTAGGTTATCGGGGAGACAGGGCCGGCTACACCTTC. Amino acids: CASSLGYRGDRAGYTF.

There are many counts of this clonotype. This chain links TRBV6-1 with TRBJ1-5; the match to TRBD1 covers 9 bases. The ends lost 11 bases at V and 1 base at J; junction bases unmatched: 6. The germline CDR1 and CDR2 sequences are MNHNS and SASEGT. The CDR3 spans 14 residues. CDR3 sequence (DNA): TGTGCCTCTAAACAGGGGGCAAGCAATCAGCCCCAGCATTTT. Its protein is CASKQGASNQPQHF.

This clonotype was seen at least ten times. The chain recombines TRBV10-3 with TRBJ1-1; the D is unclear. Trimming pared 4 bases from V and 7 bases from J, leaving 10 bases between. This CDR3 spans 12 amino acids. CDR1 and CDR2 (germline): ENHRY, SYGVKD. In DNA form, the CDR3 reads TGTGCCATCAGTGCAGCAGGCCTTGAAGCTTTCTTT. Translated, it gives CAISAAGLEAFF.

The sample holds many counts of this clonotype. The V and J genes are TRBV28 and TRBJ2-7; TRBD2 matches at 12 bases. Germline V gives CDR1 MDHEN, CDR2 SYDVKM. The CDR3 totals 18 residues. V dropped 3 bases and J dropped 0; count of bases not matched to a gene: 9. As DNA, the CDR3 is TGTGCCAGCAGTTTGAGTGGGCTAGCGGGAGGGAGCTCCTACGAGCAGTACTTC. Translating it yields CASSLSGLAGGSSYEQYF.

Of note for this clonotype: Since a much larger clone is just one base distant, this may be a read error. The rearrangement joins TRBV9 to TRBJ2-1; 7 positions agree with TRBD2. J was trimmed by 8 bases and V by 2 bases; bases with no gene match: 1. The germline CDR1 and CDR2 sequences are SGDLS and YYNGEE. The CDR3 runs to 12 residues. CDR3 in amino acids: CASSVGGDEQFF. The CDR3 region has the DNA TGTGCCAGCAGCGTGGGAGGGGATGAGCAGTTCTTC.